The 11 T cell receptor beta chains given below trace back to one sample, sequenced in a study of early T cells in non-severe SARS-CoV-2 infection. TCRdb redid the calling of the 5' RACE reads with MiXCR, one entry per CDR3 protein. The sample holds 50,000 to 75,000 distinct CDR3 sequences, roughly 9% seen once. The sequencing here drew on whole blood, taken at baseline. The receptors stem from an adult who was a healthcare worker with PCR-confirmed SARS-CoV-2 infection or an uninfected control (not recorded which).

This clonotype was counted between two and nine times. The V call is TRBV6-2 or TRBV6-3, the J call TRBJ2-7, with 8 bases that match TRBD1. The CDR3 loop spans 13 amino acids. Trimming took 7 bases from V and 7 from J; bases not matched to a gene: 9. Looked up from germline, CDR1 is MNHEY and CDR2 is SVGEGT. CDR3 sequence (DNA): TGTGCCAGCATCCGGACAGGGAGTGGGGAGCAGTACTTC. Translating gives CASIRTGSGEQYF.

This clonotype has more than one count but fewer than ten. The genes are TRBV7-9 and TRBJ2-5; D not certain. This CDR3 region has 15 residues. Germline V lookup: CDR1 SEHNR, CDR2 FQNEAQ (reference sequence). The V end was cut by 1 base, the J end by 1 base, with 10 bases between. The CDR3, as DNA: TGTGCCAGCAGCTTAGGATCCTCTTTCCAAGAGACCCAGTACTTC. Its translation is CASSLGSSFQETQYF.

Here the CDR3 reads CASSISGLAGEKVTQYF. CDR3 in DNA: TGTGCCAGCAGTATCTCGGGACTAGCGGGAGAAAAGGTTACGCAGTATTTT. V gene TRBV6-5 combines with J gene TRBJ2-3; 14 bases align to TRBD2. This CDR3 comprises 17 residues. The germline V gene has CDR1 MNHEY and CDR2 SVGAGI. After removal of 5 bases from V and 8 bases from J, the junction contained 12 bases not matched to a gene.

This clonotype was observed a handful of times. V gene TRBV5-1 combines with J gene TRBJ2-3; 7 nucleotides align to TRBD2. Germline-derived CDR1 and CDR2 are SGHRS and YFSETQ. The CDR3 covers 17 residues. The V and J ends lost 3 bases and 0 bases, in that order; junction bases with no gene match: 10. CDR3 amino acids: CASSWHGAGLSTDTQYF. CDR3 DNA: TGCGCCAGCAGCTGGCATGGAGCGGGACTAAGCACAGATACGCAGTATTTT.

This clonotype was seen a few times. The chain uses TRBV7-9 and TRBJ2-1, with TRBD2 matching over 9 bases. There are 16 residues in the CDR3. Per germline, CDR1 SEHNR and CDR2 FQNEAQ (reference sequence). Germline trimming cut 5 bases from V and 7 bases from J; bases unmatched to any gene: 12. CDR3 coding DNA: TGTGCCAGCAGCGCCTTAGCGGGAGAGGGAAGAAATGAGCAGTTCTTC. Residues: CASSALAGEGRNEQFF.

This clonotype has ten or more counts. The V and J genes are TRBV20-1 and TRBJ1-5; TRBD1 aligns across 9 bases. The V and J ends lost 3 bases and 3 bases, in that order; junction bases with no gene match: 3. This CDR3 is 14 amino acids long. CDR1 is DFQATT, CDR2 SNEGSKA, per germline (reference sequence). CDR3 in amino acids: CSASGQGINQPQHF. The CDR3 coding sequence is TGCAGTGCTAGCGGACAGGGGATCAATCAGCCCCAGCATTTT.

This clonotype was picked up a small number of times. V gene TRBV21-1 combines with J gene TRBJ2-1; TRBD1 reflects the table's D call only, with no check against the DNA. TRBV21-1 is a pseudogene. The CDR3 spans 17 residues. The chain's CDR3 is CASSKSDRNNSYNEQFF. CDR3 sequence (DNA): TGTGCCAGCAGCAAATCCGACAGAAATAACTCCTACAATGAGCAGTTCTTC.

V and J are TRBV3-1 and TRBJ2-5; D ambiguous. This CDR3 is built from 15 residues. Trimming took off 6 bases at V and 0 bases at J, with 14 bases between the two ends. Germline V gene sequence: CDR1 LGHDT, CDR2 YNNKEL (reference sequence). The CDR3 region is CASRPELGYQETQYF. The CDR3 DNA reads as TGTGCCAGCAGGCCCGAATTAGGCTACCAAGAGACCCAGTACTTC.

The chain carries TRBV7-2 and TRBJ2-1, with D possibly being TRBD1 or TRBD2 (6 bases each). V was cut by 0 bases and J by 9 bases, with 15 bases left in between. In germline, CDR1 is SGHTA, CDR2 FQGNSA. This CDR3 has 15 amino acids. CDR3 in amino acids: CASSLAGGTQVEQFF. DNA of the CDR3: TGTGCCAGCAGCTTAGCGGGGGGCACGCAGGTTGAGCAGTTCTTC. The full variable domain, with the rest looked up from reference TRBV7-2 and TRBJ2-1, is GAGVSQSPSNKVTEKGKDVELRCDPISGHTALYWYRQSLGQGLEFLIYFQGNSAPDKSGLPSDRFSAERTGGSVSTLTIQRTQQEDSAVYLCASSLAGGTQVEQFFGPGTRLTVL.

This clonotype was seen only a few times. A read error may account for a junction end that differs from germline. The chain couples TRBV5-5 to TRBJ1-1, with D perhaps matching TRBD1 (6 bases). Germline V gives CDR1 SGHKS, CDR2 YYEKEE (reference sequence). The CDR3 runs 11 residues. The CDR3 region is CASSYGQITDF. In nucleotides, the CDR3 is TGTGCCAGCAGCTACGGACAGATCACGGATTTT.

The chain combines TRBV20-1 with TRBJ2-5; D is undetermined. The V and J ends lost 5 bases and 2 bases respectively, with 12 bases between them. Looked up from germline, CDR1 is DFQATT and CDR2 is SNEGSKA (reference sequence). The CDR3 length is 13 residues. In DNA form, the CDR3 reads TGCAGTGCTCGCACACTTCCACAAGAGACCCAGTACTTC. Protein product: CSARTLPQETQYF.